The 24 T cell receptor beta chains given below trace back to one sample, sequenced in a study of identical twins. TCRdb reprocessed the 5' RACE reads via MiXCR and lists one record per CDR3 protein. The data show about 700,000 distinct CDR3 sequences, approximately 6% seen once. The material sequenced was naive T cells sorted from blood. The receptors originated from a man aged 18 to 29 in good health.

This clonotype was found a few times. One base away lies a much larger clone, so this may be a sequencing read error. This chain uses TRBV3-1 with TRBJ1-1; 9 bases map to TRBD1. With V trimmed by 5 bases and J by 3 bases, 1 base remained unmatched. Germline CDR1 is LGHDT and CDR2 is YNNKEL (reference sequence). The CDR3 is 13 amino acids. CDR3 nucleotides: TGTGCCAGCAGCAGACAGGGGGACACTGAAGCTTTCTTT. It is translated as CASSRQGDTEAFF.

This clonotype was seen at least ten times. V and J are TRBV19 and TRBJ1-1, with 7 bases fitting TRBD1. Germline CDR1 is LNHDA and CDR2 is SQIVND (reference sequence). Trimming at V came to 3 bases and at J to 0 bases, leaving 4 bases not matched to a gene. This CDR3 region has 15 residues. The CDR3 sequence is CASSMRGQLNTEAFF. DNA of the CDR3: TGTGCCAGTAGTATGCGGGGACAGCTGAACACTGAAGCTTTCTTT.

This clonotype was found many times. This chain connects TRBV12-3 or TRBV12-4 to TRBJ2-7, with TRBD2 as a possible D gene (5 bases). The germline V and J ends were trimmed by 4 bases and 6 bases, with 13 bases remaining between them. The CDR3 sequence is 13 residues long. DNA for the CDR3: TGTGCCAGCAGTTACGGCTTTGGGAGCGAGCAGTACTTC. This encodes CASSYGFGSEQYF.

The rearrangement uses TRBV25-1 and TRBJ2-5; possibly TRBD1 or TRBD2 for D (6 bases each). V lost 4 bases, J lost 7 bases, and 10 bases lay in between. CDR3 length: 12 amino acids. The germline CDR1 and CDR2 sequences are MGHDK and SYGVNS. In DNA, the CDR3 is TGTGCCAGCAGTGTTGGGGGGCGGACCCAGTACTTC. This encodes CASSVGGRTQYF.

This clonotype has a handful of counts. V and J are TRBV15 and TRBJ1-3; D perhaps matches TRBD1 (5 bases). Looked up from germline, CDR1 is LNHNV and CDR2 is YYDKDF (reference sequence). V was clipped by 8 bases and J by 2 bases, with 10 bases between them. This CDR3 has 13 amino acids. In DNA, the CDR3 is TGTGCCACCGATCCGGGGGCTGGAAACACCATATATTTT. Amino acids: CATDPGAGNTIYF.

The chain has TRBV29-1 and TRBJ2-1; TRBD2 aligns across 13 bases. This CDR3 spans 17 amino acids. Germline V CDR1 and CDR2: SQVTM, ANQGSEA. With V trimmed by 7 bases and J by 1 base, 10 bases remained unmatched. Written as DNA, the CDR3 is TGCAGCGCTACGGGACTAGCGGGAAGTGGGTCCTACAATGAGCAGTTCTTC. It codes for CSATGLAGSGSYNEQFF.

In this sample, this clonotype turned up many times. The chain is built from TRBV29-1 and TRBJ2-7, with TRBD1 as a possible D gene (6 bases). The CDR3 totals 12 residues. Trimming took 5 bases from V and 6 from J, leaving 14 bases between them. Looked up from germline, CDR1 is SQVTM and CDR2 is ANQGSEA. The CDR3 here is CSVLQGVGEQYF. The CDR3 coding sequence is TGCAGCGTTTTACAGGGAGTTGGCGAGCAGTACTTC.

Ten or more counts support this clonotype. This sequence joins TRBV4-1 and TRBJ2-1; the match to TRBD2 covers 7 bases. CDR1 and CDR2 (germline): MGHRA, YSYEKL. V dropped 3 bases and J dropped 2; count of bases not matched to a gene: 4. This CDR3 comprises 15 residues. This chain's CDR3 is CASSHGGSPYNEQFF. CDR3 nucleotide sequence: TGCGCCAGCAGCCATGGCGGGAGTCCCTACAATGAGCAGTTCTTC.

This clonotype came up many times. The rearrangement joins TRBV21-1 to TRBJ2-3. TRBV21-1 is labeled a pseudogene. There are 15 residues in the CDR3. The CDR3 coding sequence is TGTGCCAGCAGCAAGGGTACTCAGGGCACAGATACGCAGTATTTT. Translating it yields CASSKGTQGTDTQYF.

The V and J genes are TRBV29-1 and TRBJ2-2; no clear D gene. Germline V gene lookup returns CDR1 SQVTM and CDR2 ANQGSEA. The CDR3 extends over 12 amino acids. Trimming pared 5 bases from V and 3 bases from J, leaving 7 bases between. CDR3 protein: CSVRKYTGELFF. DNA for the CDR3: TGCAGCGTTCGGAAGTACACCGGGGAGCTGTTTTTT.

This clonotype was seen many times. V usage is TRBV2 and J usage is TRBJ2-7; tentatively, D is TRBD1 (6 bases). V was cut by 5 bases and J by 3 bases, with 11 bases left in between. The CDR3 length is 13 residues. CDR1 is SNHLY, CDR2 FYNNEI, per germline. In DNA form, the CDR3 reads TGTGCCAGCAGTTTACAGGGAAACTACGAGCAGTACGTC. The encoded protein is CASSLQGNYEQYV.

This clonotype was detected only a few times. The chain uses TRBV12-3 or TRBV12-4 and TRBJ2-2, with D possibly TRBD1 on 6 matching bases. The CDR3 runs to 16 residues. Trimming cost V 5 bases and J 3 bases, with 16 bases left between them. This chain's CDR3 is CASSPAGVHDTGELFF. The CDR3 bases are TGTGCCAGCAGTCCCGCAGGGGTTCACGACACCGGGGAGCTGTTTTTT.

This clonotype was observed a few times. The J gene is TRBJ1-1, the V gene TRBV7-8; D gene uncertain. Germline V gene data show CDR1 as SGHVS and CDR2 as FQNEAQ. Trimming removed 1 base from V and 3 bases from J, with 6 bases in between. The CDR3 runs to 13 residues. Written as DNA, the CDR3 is TGTGCCAGCAGCTTAGACGCGTACACTGAAGCTTTCTTT. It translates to CASSLDAYTEAFF.

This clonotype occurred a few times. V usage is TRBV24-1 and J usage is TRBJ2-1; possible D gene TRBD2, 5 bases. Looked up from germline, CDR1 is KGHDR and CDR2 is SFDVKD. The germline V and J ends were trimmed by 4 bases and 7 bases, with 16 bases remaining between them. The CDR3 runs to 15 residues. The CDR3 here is CATSDQDSNLNEQFF. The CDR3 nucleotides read TGTGCCACCAGTGACCAGGACTCGAACCTGAATGAGCAGTTCTTC.

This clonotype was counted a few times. In nucleotides, the CDR3 is TGCAGCGTTAAGGGGGGACTGAATGAAAAACTGTTTTTT. Protein product: CSVKGGLNEKLFF. The V call is TRBV29-1, the J call TRBJ1-4, with D possibly TRBD1 on 6 matching bases. Germline loops: CDR1 SQVTM, CDR2 ANQGSEA. The CDR3 sequence is 13 residues long. V dropped 5 bases and J dropped 5 bases, with 12 bases sitting between them. The entire variable domain, with the rest obtained from reference TRBV29-1 and TRBJ1-4, is as follows: SAVISQKPSRDICQRGTSLTIQCQVDSQVTMMFWYRQQPGQSLTLIATANQGSEATYESGFVIDKFPISRPNLTFSTLTVSNMSPEDSSIYLCSVKGGLNEKLFFGSGTQLSVL.

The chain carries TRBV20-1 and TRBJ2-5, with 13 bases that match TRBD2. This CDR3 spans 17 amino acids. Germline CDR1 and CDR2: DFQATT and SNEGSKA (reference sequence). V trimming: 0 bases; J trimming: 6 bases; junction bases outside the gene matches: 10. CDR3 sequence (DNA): TGCAGTGCTAGAGATGTCCTAGGACTAGCGGGAGCACAGACCCAGTACTTC. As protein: CSARDVLGLAGAQTQYF.

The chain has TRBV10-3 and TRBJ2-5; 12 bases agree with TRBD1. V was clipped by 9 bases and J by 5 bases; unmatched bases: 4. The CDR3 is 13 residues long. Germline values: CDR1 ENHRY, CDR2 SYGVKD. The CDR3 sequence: CAIGTGGRETQYF. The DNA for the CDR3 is TGTGCCATTGGGACAGGGGGCCGGGAGACCCAGTACTTC.

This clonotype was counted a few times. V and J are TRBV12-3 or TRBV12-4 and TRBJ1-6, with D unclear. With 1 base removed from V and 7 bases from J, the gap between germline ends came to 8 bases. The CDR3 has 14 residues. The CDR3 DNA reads TGTGCCAGCAGTTTAGACGGCATCAATTCACCCCTCCACTTT. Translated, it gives CASSLDGINSPLHF.

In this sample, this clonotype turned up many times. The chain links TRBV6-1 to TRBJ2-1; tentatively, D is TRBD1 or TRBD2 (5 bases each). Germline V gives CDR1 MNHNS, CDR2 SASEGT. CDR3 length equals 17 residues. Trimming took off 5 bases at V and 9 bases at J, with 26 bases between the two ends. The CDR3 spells CASSPRGRGPSRSEQFF. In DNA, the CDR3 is TGTGCCAGCAGTCCCCGGGGCAGAGGGCCTTCTCGCAGTGAGCAGTTCTTC.

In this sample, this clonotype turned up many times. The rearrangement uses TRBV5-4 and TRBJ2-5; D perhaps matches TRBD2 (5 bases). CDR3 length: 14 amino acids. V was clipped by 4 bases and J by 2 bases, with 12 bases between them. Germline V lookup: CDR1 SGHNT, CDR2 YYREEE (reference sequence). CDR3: CASSPLDFQETQYF. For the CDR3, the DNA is TGTGCCAGCAGCCCGTTGGACTTTCAAGAGACCCAGTACTTC.

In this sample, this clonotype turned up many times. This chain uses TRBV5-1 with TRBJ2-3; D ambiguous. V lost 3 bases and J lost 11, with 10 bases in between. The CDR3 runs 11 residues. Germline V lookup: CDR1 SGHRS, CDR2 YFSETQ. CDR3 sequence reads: CASSSPIEQYF. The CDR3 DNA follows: TGCGCCAGCAGCTCTCCCATCGAGCAGTATTTT.

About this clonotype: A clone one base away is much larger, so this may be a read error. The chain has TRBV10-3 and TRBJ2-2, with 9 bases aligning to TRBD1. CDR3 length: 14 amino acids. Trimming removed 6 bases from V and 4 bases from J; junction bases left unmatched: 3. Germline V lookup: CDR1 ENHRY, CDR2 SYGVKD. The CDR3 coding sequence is TGTGCCATCAGCGGGACAGGGTCCACCGGGGAGCTGTTTTTT. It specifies CAISGTGSTGELFF.

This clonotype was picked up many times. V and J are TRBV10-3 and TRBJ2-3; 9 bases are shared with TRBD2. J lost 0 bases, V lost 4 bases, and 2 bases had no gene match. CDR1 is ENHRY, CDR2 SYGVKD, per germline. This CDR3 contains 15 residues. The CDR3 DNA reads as TGTGCCATCAGTGCTAGCGGGACTAGCACAGATACGCAGTATTTT. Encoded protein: CAISASGTSTDTQYF.

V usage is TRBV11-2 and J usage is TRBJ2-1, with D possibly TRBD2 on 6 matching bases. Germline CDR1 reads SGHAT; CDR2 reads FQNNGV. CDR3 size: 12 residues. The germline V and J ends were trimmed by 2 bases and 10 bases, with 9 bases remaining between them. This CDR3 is CASSLLAPEQFF. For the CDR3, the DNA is TGTGCCAGCAGCTTACTAGCGCCGGAGCAGTTCTTC. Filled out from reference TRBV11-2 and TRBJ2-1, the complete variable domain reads EAGVAQSPRYKIIEKRQSVAFWCNPISGHATLYWYQQILGQGPKLLIQFQNNGVVDDSQLPKDRFSAERLKGVDSTLKIQPAKLEDSAVYLCASSLLAPEQFFGPGTRLTVL.